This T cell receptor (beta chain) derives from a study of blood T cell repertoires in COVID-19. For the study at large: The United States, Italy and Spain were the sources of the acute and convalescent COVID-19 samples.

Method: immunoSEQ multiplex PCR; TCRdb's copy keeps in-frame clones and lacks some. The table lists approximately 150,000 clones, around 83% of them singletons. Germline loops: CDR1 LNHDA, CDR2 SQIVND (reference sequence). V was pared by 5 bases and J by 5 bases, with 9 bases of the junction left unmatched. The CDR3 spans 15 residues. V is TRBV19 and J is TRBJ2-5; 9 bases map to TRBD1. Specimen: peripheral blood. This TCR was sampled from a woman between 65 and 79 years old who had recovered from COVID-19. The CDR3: CASSPRDRDWETQYF. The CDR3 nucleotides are TGTGCCAGTAGTCCGAGGGACAGGGATTGGGAGACCCAGTACTTC.